This is a list of T cell receptor beta chains from one sample in a study of blood T cells in healthy people across ages. TCRdb re-derived calls from the 5' RACE reads in MiXCR, one entry per CDR3 protein. Among 540,000 or so distinct CDR3 sequences listed, approximately 27% were seen once. The source material was blood. These receptors came from a woman aged 70-85 years in good health. The CDR3 runs from the conserved cysteine through the conserved F or W. A D gene is named only where the DNA matches it firmly. For some rows the clone size is stated as once, few or many, or as a class when expanded; others skip it.

TRBV6-2/TRBV6-3,TRBJ2-4,NA,NA,TGTGCCAGCACCGCGGGGTTAGCCAAAAACATTCAGTACTTC,CASTAGLAKNIQYF
TRBV5-1,TRBJ2-5,NA,NA,TGCGCCAGCAGCTTGGCCCCGGGGGATCAGGGGGTGAAGTTCTTC,CASSLAPGDQGVKFF
TRBV7-2,TRBJ2-3,NA,few,TGTGCCAGCAGCATAATGGACTCGTCGGATACGCAGTATTTT,CASSIMDSSDTQYF
TRBV20-1,TRBJ2-2,TRBD2,few,TGCAGTGCTAGAGAGAGCGGGGGGGCCGCCACCGGGGAGCTGTTTTTT,CSARESGGAATGELFF
TRBV7-7,TRBJ2-3,TRBD1,NA,TGTGCCAGCAGCAGGGGACAGGGGCGGTCAGATACGCAGTATTTT,CASSRGQGRSDTQYF
TRBV5-1,TRBJ2-7,NA,NA,TGCGCCAGCAGCTTGACACCCTCATTAGGCAGCGAGCAGTACTTC,CASSLTPSLGSEQYF
TRBV28,TRBJ2-5,TRBD2,NA,TGTGCCAGCAGTCGACAAGGACTAGGCCCAGAGACCCAGTACTTC,CASSRQGLGPETQYF
TRBV11-2,TRBJ1-1,TRBD1,NA,TGTGCCAGCAGCCAGGGACAGACTGAAGCTTTCTTT,CASSQGQTEAFF
TRBV18,TRBJ2-7,TRBD2,many,TGTGCCAGCTCACCACGACTAGCGGGGATAACATACGAGCAGTACTTC,CASSPRLAGITYEQYF
TRBV4-3,TRBJ2-5,NA,few,TGCGCCAGCAGCCCTAATGGCAGGGCCCAAGAGACCCAGTACTTC,CASSPNGRAQETQYF
TRBV4-2,TRBJ1-4,TRBD1,few,TGTGCCAGCAGCCAAGGGCAAGGGGGCACTCTCGTTGAAAAACTGTTTTTT,CASSQGQGGTLVEKLFF
TRBV11-2,TRBJ2-5,TRBD2,NA,TGTGCCAGCAGCCAAGGACTAGCGGGAGTGAGTAGGGAGACCCAGTACTTC,CASSQGLAGVSRETQYF
TRBV9,TRBJ2-1,TRBD2,NA,TGTGCCAGCAGCGTAGAAAATAGCGGGGTCAGCTCCTACAATGAGCAGTTCTTC,CASSVENSGVSSYNEQFF
TRBV5-1,TRBJ1-1,TRBD1,NA,TGCGCCAGCACCCTAGGGACAGTTAGAACTGAAGCTTTCTTT,CASTLGTVRTEAFF
TRBV15,TRBJ1-4,NA,few,TGTGCCACCAGCAGAGATCGATATGAAAAACTGTTTTTT,CATSRDRYEKLFF
TRBV11-1,TRBJ2-3,TRBD2,NA,TGTGCCAGCAGCTCACTCGGGACTAGCGGGGGGGCCGTAGATACGCAGTATTTT,CASSSLGTSGGAVDTQYF
TRBV3-1,TRBJ1-2,NA,few,TGTGCCAGCAGCTCCCGTCCCGTGGAAGCTAACTATGGCTACACCTTC,CASSSRPVEANYGYTF
TRBV12-3/TRBV12-4,TRBJ1-1,NA,NA,TGTGCCAGCAGTTTATCAGGGGCGTACCCTTTTAACACTGAAGCTTTCTTT,CASSLSGAYPFNTEAFF
TRBV28,TRBJ1-1,TRBD1,NA,TGTGCCACCGCTATCGGACAGGCGAACACTGAAGCTTTCTTT,CATAIGQANTEAFF
TRBV19,TRBJ2-7,TRBD1,NA,TGTGCCAGTAGCAGGGACAGGGGGCTTCGGGAGCAGTACTTC,CASSRDRGLREQYF
TRBV12-3/TRBV12-4,TRBJ2-5,TRBD1,NA,TGTGCCAGCAGTAAGGGGGCGTGGGAGCAGTACTTC,CASSKGAWEQYF
TRBV29-1,TRBJ1-2,TRBD1,few,TGCAGCGTTGAAGACGGGACAGCCCCCGTAGGGTACTATGGCTACACCTTC,CSVEDGTAPVGYYGYTF